Listed below are T cell receptor beta chains from one sample, sequenced in a study of Graves' ophthalmopathy and Graves' hyperthyroidism. TCRdb independently ran MiXCR on the multiplex PCR reads; one entry per CDR3 protein. The sample yields hundreds of thousands of distinct CDR3 sequences, 20% to 25% seen once. Sequencing was done on a sample of peripheral blood. These receptors were collected from a woman aged 18-29 years with stable Graves' hyperthyroidism. Some clones in this sample may be carry-over from other donors' samples. Each CDR3 is given with its conserved first and last residue. A D gene is named only where the DNA matches it firmly. Size is stated for part of the rows, as once, few or many counts, or as a class when the clone is expanded.

cdr3_length,clone_size,v_call,d_call,j_call,cdr3_nt,cdr3_aa
15,NA,TRBV29-1,NA,TRBJ1-1,TGCAGCGTTGAAGTAATCAGGACCGTGAACACTGAAGCTTTCTTT,CSVEVIRTVNTEAFF
14,many,TRBV9,NA,TRBJ1-2,TGTGCCAGCAGCGTAGGTGGGGTTGACTATGGCTACACCTTC,CASSVGGVDYGYTF
14,NA,TRBV7-2,TRBD2,TRBJ2-5,TGTGCCAGCAGCTTGGGACTAGTTGCCGAGACCAAGTACTTC,CASSLGLVAETKYF
12,many,TRBV6-2/TRBV6-3,NA,TRBJ2-5,TGTGCCAGCAGTGGAGCTTTGGAGACCCAGTACTTC,CASSGALETQYF
14,NA,TRBV19,TRBD1,TRBJ1-2,TGTGCCAGTAGTATCGGCGGACAGGGAAGTGGCTACACCTTC,CASSIGGQGSGYTF
13,NA,TRBV6-1,NA,TRBJ2-3,TGTGCCAGCAGGTTCAGGGGCACAGATACGCAGTATTTT,CASRFRGTDTQYF
16,NA,TRBV4-2,NA,TRBJ2-5,TGTGCCAGCAGCCTTGCCCCGGGGGCACCAGGAGAGACCCAGTACTTC,CASSLAPGAPGETQYF
12,few,TRBV12-3/TRBV12-4,NA,TRBJ2-7,TGTGCCAGCAGCCTTACGGACTACGAGCAGTACTTC,CASSLTDYEQYF
18,many,TRBV7-8,TRBD1,TRBJ2-5,TGTGCCAGCAGCTTACAAACCACCTTCGGACAGGGGCAAGAGACCCAGTACTTC,CASSLQTTFGQGQETQYF
14,few,TRBV10-3,TRBD2,TRBJ2-3,TGTGCCATCAGTGACGGGAGCGGGAGGTATACGCAGTATTTT,CAISDGSGRYTQYF
12,NA,TRBV11-2,TRBD1,TRBJ2-7,TGTGCCAGCAGCAAACAGGACAGGGCCATTTTTTTC,CASSKQDRAIFF
14,many,TRBV27,TRBD2,TRBJ2-7,TGTGCCAGCAGGTTTAGCGGGTACTCCTACGAGCAGTACTTC,CASRFSGYSYEQYF
17,NA,TRBV6-2/TRBV6-3,NA,TRBJ1-5,TGTGCCAGCAGTTACTCGTACGGCTCAGGGCCCAATCAGCCCCAGCATTTT,CASSYSYGSGPNQPQHF
15,many,TRBV3-1,TRBD1,TRBJ2-7,TGTGCCAGCAGCCAAGATGGGACAGCAACCTACGAGCAGTACTTC,CASSQDGTATYEQYF
19,many,TRBV15,TRBD1,TRBJ2-5,TGTGCCACCAGCAGAGATCCCGGACAGGGTCGGGGATGGCCGGAGACCCAGTACTTC,CATSRDPGQGRGWPETQYF
14,NA,TRBV29-1,NA,TRBJ2-7,TGCAGCGTTATTCTTCCCCAGCGCCCCTACGAGCAGTACTTC,CSVILPQRPYEQYF
16,NA,TRBV27,TRBD2,TRBJ2-5,TGTGCCAGCAGTTCCCTGGGACTAGCGGGGGGAGAGACCCAGTACTTC,CASSSLGLAGGETQYF
15,many,TRBV6-5,TRBD2,TRBJ2-7,TGTGCCAGCAGTTACGGCGGGGGGGGCTCCTACGAGCAGTACTTC,CASSYGGGGSYEQYF
14,few,TRBV5-1,NA,TRBJ1-1,TGCGCCAGCAGCGCCTTGCCCCCCAACACTGAAGCTTTCTTT,CASSALPPNTEAFF
15,once,TRBV28,NA,TRBJ2-7,TGTGCCAGCAGTCCCCTCGGAGGGACAGTCTACGAGCAGTACTTC,CASSPLGGTVYEQYF
16,NA,TRBV18,TRBD1,TRBJ2-7,TGTGCCAGCTCACCACTTGCGACAGGGCCACCCTACGAGCAGTACTTC,CASSPLATGPPYEQYF
12,NA,TRBV28,NA,TRBJ1-1,TGTGCCAGCAGGGGCATGAACACTGAAGCTCTCTTT,CASRGMNTEALF
15,few,TRBV28,TRBD2,TRBJ2-7,TGTGCCAGCAGGGGGACTAGCGGTGGTTCCTACGAGCAGTACTTC,CASRGTSGGSYEQYF
15,many,TRBV6-2/TRBV6-3,NA,TRBJ1-5,TGTGCCAGCAGTTACACGACCTTAGGGGTTCAGCCCCAGCATTTT,CASSYTTLGVQPQHF
14,few,TRBV24-1,NA,TRBJ2-7,TGTGCCACCAGTGATTCGACGGACGTTGGGGAGCAGTACTTC,CATSDSTDVGEQYF
17,many,TRBV11-3,TRBD1,TRBJ1-2,TGTGCCAGCAGCTCGCCCATCGGGACAGCTAGTAACTATGGCTACACCTTC,CASSSPIGTASNYGYTF
12,few,TRBV6-2/TRBV6-3,NA,TRBJ2-7,TGTGCCAGCAACCGATGGGGGTACGAGCAGTACTTC,CASNRWGYEQYF
17,many,TRBV11-2,TRBD2,TRBJ2-7,TGTGCCAGCAGCTTAAATGTGGGACTAGCGGGAACCTACGAGCAGTACTTC,CASSLNVGLAGTYEQYF
13,NA,TRBV28,NA,TRBJ2-7,TGTGCCAGCATCTCCCGGGGATACAACGAGCAGTACTTC,CASISRGYNEQYF
16,NA,TRBV19,TRBD1,TRBJ2-4,TGTGCCAGTAGTATGGGGGGACAGGGACGAGGAAACATTAAGTACTTC,CASSMGGQGRGNIKYF
16,NA,TRBV4-1,NA,TRBJ1-5,TGCGCCAGCAGCCAAGGGGTCCAGGGGAAGGATCAGCCCCAGCATTTT,CASSQGVQGKDQPQHF
18,many,TRBV12-3/TRBV12-4,NA,TRBJ1-5,TGTGCCAGCAGCGCGGGCGAGAGCGGTTCTTATAGCAATCAGCCCCAGCATTTT,CASSAGESGSYSNQPQHF
16,few,TRBV4-1,NA,TRBJ2-2,TGCGCCAGCAGCCAAGGTTCCGGGGCTCACACCGGGGAGCTGTTTTTT,CASSQGSGAHTGELFF
16,few,TRBV12-3/TRBV12-4,TRBD1,TRBJ1-2,TGTGCCAGCCGAGGGGTGGGGACAGGGGCTAACTATGGCTACACCTTC,CASRGVGTGANYGYTF
12,many,TRBV7-2,NA,TRBJ1-1,TGTGCCAGCAGCTTATCGTGGACTGAAGCTTTCTTT,CASSLSWTEAFF
18,many,TRBV29-1,NA,TRBJ2-7,TGCAGCGCCTACGGACCGTCCCCTCACCCCCCCCTCTCCTACGAGCAGTACTTC,CSAYGPSPHPPLSYEQYF
14,NA,TRBV2,NA,TRBJ1-1,TGTGCCAGCAGTGACGGGTTCGGGAACACTGAAGCTTTCTTT,CASSDGFGNTEAFF
11,many,TRBV20-1,NA,TRBJ1-1,TGCAGGGCCCCTAAGGGCACTGAAGCTTTCTTT,CRAPKGTEAFF
15,many,TRBV6-5,TRBD1,TRBJ1-2,TGTGCCAGCAGTTTAACCGGGACAGGGGAACCTGGCTACACCTTC,CASSLTGTGEPGYTF
16,few,TRBV6-5,TRBD2,TRBJ2-7,TGTGCCAGCAGTTACGGTCTAGCGGGAGGTAGCTACGAGCAGTACTTC,CASSYGLAGGSYEQYF
15,NA,TRBV15,TRBD1,TRBJ2-5,TGTGCCACCAGCAGATCCCGGGGACAGCGAGAGACCCAGTACTTC,CATSRSRGQRETQYF
13,NA,TRBV30,TRBD1,TRBJ2-5,TGTGCCTGGAGTGTAGACAGGGCGGAGACCCAGTACTTC,CAWSVDRAETQYF
13,few,TRBV6-1,TRBD1,TRBJ1-2,TGTGCCAGCCGATTAACAGGGGTTGGCGGCTACACCTTC,CASRLTGVGGYTF
17,many,TRBV20-1,TRBD2,TRBJ2-5,TGCAGTGCTAGAGATCCGACTAGCGGGGCTCGAGGGGAGACCCAGTACTTC,CSARDPTSGARGETQYF
13,few,TRBV20-1,NA,TRBJ2-7,TGCAGTGCTAGAGTAACGGCGAAGGGCGAGCAGTACTTC,CSARVTAKGEQYF
14,many,TRBV12-3/TRBV12-4,NA,TRBJ2-5,TGTGCCAGCAGTTTAGAGCCAGGGCAAGAGACCCAGTACTTC,CASSLEPGQETQYF
18,NA,TRBV11-1,TRBD1,TRBJ1-2,TGTGCCAGCAGCTTAGCGCTGGCAGGGGGCACGAGTAACTATGGCTACACCTTC,CASSLALAGGTSNYGYTF
14,NA,TRBV24-1,TRBD1,TRBJ2-5,TGTGCCACCAGCCACGACAGGGACCAAGAGACCCAGTACTTC,CATSHDRDQETQYF
16,many,TRBV2,NA,TRBJ2-5,TGTGCCAGCAGTGAATGGCCTTCGGCGGCCGGGGAGACCCAGTACTTC,CASSEWPSAAGETQYF
13,NA,TRBV7-3,NA,TRBJ1-6,TGTGCCAGCAGCCCCGGAGCATCAGGACCCCTCCACTTT,CASSPGASGPLHF
15,few,TRBV5-1,TRBD1,TRBJ1-1,TGCGCCAGCAGCTCATACGGGACAGGGAACACTGAAGCTTTCTTT,CASSSYGTGNTEAFF
21,many,TRBV15,TRBD1,TRBJ2-6,TGTGCCACCAGCAGAGAACGGGGTACAGGGGGTTTTGGCTCTGGGGCCAACGTCCTGACTTTC,CATSRERGTGGFGSGANVLTF
15,NA,TRBV12-3/TRBV12-4,TRBD1,TRBJ2-7,TGTGCCAGCAGTTCGCGACAGGGAATAAGCTACGAGCAGTACTTC,CASSSRQGISYEQYF
15,many,TRBV5-1,NA,TRBJ2-2,TGCGCCAGCAGCTTGGAGACATTACTCACCGGGGAGCTGTTTTTT,CASSLETLLTGELFF
17,once,TRBV6-1,NA,TRBJ1-1,TGTGCCAGCAGTGAAGCGCTTCCTTCGGCTTTGAACACTGAAGCTTTCTTT,CASSEALPSALNTEAFF
15,NA,TRBV19,NA,TRBJ2-5,TGTGCCAGTAGCCGATACGGCCTAGCCGGGGAGACCCAGTACTTC,CASSRYGLAGETQYF
13,many,TRBV20-1,NA,TRBJ1-5,TGCAGTGCTAGTAGGCAGGGTGGTCAGCCCCAGCATTTT,CSASRQGGQPQHF
14,NA,TRBV18,NA,TRBJ1-2,TGTGCCAGCTCACCAGAAGTTGGACCTTATGGCTACACCTTC,CASSPEVGPYGYTF
14,many,TRBV6-1,TRBD1,TRBJ1-1,TGTGCCAGCAGTGTACAGGGGGCTGGCACTGAAGCTTTCTTT,CASSVQGAGTEAFF
16,NA,TRBV12-3/TRBV12-4,NA,TRBJ1-1,TGTGCCAGCAGGAGGGGCGGGGGGCTTGTGAACACTGAAGCTTTCTTT,CASRRGGGLVNTEAFF